These 10 T cell receptor beta chains originate from one sample sequenced in a study of neoadjuvant nivolumab and ipilimumab in lung cancer (dated by TCRdb to about 2020). Interpreted using the paper, the time point label stands for: pretherapy, before neoadjuvant immune checkpoint inhibitors. The protocol used for the library was the immunoSEQ multiplex PCR assay. Imported from immuneACCESS, the table was reduced by TCRdb to in-frame sequences with V and J called. These copies leave out some clones; in studies compared against another copy, an unresolved V gene accounts for under half, and the cause of the remainder is not known. The sample includes more than 40,000 clones, with roughly 91% observed a single time. The ten largest clones take up 3.7% of the sample. Sequenced material: blood, taken before neoadjuvant nivolumab, alone or with ipilimumab. The receptors shown here come from an adult with non-small cell lung cancer. Some clones in this sample may be carry-over from other donors' samples.

The chain uses TRBV6-6 and TRBJ1-2; 9 bases line up with TRBD1. The trim removed 6 bases at V and 8 bases at J, leaving 7 bases unmatched. The CDR3 covers 13 residues. Germline-derived CDR1 and CDR2 are MNHNY and SVGAGI (reference sequence). The CDR3, as DNA: TGTGCCAGCAGACCCGGGACAGGGCCCGGCTACACCTTC. This encodes CASRPGTGPGYTF.

The chain combines TRBV18 with TRBJ1-1, with 9 bases that match TRBD1. J was trimmed by 2 bases and V by 3 bases; bases with no gene match: 13. The CDR3 is made up of 18 amino acids. The germline V gene has CDR1 KGHSH and CDR2 LQKENI. The CDR3 sequence: CASSPALTGGTLNTEAFF. The DNA of the CDR3 is TGTGCCAGCTCACCCGCCCTAACAGGGGGCACTCTAAACACTGAAGCTTTCTTT.

The V and J genes are TRBV7-9 and TRBJ2-1, with 8 bases aligning to TRBD1. V lost 5 bases to trimming and J lost 9 bases; unmatched junction nucleotides: 9. CDR1 is SEHNR, CDR2 FQNEAQ, per germline (reference sequence). The CDR3 is 14 amino acids. CDR3 residues: CASSPGQGKSEQFF. CDR3 DNA sequence: TGTGCCAGCAGCCCCGGACAGGGTAAAAGTGAGCAGTTCTTC.

The rearrangement joins TRBV10-3 to TRBJ1-1; 7 nucleotides match TRBD1. V lost 4 bases and J lost 11; bases outside the gene matches: 7. The CDR3 has 12 residues. Germline V lookup: CDR1 ENHRY, CDR2 SYGVKD. The CDR3 sequence: CAISGTGLGAFF. CDR3 nucleotide sequence: TGTGCCATCAGTGGGACAGGACTTGGGGCTTTCTTT.

This rearrangement joins TRBV7-2 to TRBJ2-3; TRBD2 matches at 8 bases. The ends lost 5 bases at V and 3 bases at J; junction bases unmatched: 16. Germline loops: CDR1 SGHTA, CDR2 FQGNSA. This CDR3 has 18 residues. CDR3 sequence reads: CASSPLRGGRLRTDTQYF. CDR3 nucleotides: TGTGCCAGCAGCCCTCTTCGCGGGGGGCGGTTACGTACAGATACGCAGTATTTT.

The CDR3 DNA sequence: TGTGCCAGCAGTTATAGCGGGAGGAGCTCCTACGAGCAGTACTTC. It encodes CASSYSGRSSYEQYF. This chain joins TRBV6-5 and TRBJ2-7, with 10 bases matching TRBD2. J lost 0 bases, V lost 3 bases, and 2 bases had no gene match. This CDR3 region has 15 residues. Per germline, CDR1 MNHEY and CDR2 SVGAGI.

The gene calls are TRBV5-1 and TRBJ2-1; D is possibly TRBD2 (5 bases). The V end was cut by 4 bases, the J end by 0 bases, with 14 bases between. This CDR3 is built from 16 residues. Germline-derived CDR1 and CDR2 are SGHRS and YFSETQ. For the CDR3, the DNA is TGCGCCAGCAGCGCCCGCGGGTCACGCTCCTACAATGAGCAGTTCTTC. Translated, it gives CASSARGSRSYNEQFF.

The chain combines TRBV18 with TRBJ1-2, with D possibly matching TRBD1 (5 bases). V was clipped by 6 bases and J by 6 bases, with 26 bases between them. This CDR3 comprises 17 residues. CDR1 and CDR2 from the germline V gene are KGHSH and LQKENI. CDR3 in amino acids: CASSHTGGSLGFDGYTF. For the CDR3, the DNA is TGTGCCAGCTCCCACACGGGGGGGTCTCTCGGTTTTGATGGCTACACCTTC.

J is TRBJ2-7 and V is TRBV18; D may correspond to TRBD1 or TRBD2 (5 bases each). The germline V and J ends were trimmed by 2 bases and 4 bases, with 9 bases remaining between them. The CDR3 consists of 13 residues. Germline V gene lookup returns CDR1 KGHSH and CDR2 LQKENI. Here the CDR3 DNA reads TGTGCCAGCTCACCAGCTGGGGGTTACGAGCAGTACTTC. Encoded protein: CASSPAGGYEQYF.

The rearrangement uses TRBV30 and TRBJ2-1, with a tentative D call TRBD2 (5 bases). The CDR3 has 15 residues. The germline CDR1 and CDR2 sequences are GTSNPN and SVGIG (reference sequence). V dropped 3 bases and J dropped 1 base, with 13 bases sitting between them. The DNA for the CDR3 is TGTGCCTGGAGGGGCAAGCTAGCTTCCTACAATGAGCAGTTCTTC. This encodes CAWRGKLASYNEQFF.